This TCR beta chain appears in the sequencing data of a study of patients and donors after allogeneic stem cell transplantation. The J segment lost 10 bases and the V segment lost 2 bases, leaving 6 bases of the junction unmatched. Germline V gene sequence: CDR1 LGHNA, CDR2 YNFKEQ. The CDR3 spans 13 residues. This clonotype was observed once. TCRdb itself ran the RT-PCR reads through MiXCR, one entry per CDR3 protein. Among hundreds of thousands of distinct CDR3 sequences listed, about 38% were seen once. The specimen was blood, either unsorted or a sorted T cell fraction (not recorded which). The V call is TRBV4-2, the J call TRBJ1-2, with 8 bases matching TRBD1. The sequence was obtained from a human donor who was either an allogeneic HSCT recipient or a stem cell or donor lymphocyte infusion donor (not recorded which). It is not recorded whose cells these are; they may come from a transplant donor. The CDR3 reads CASSQMDRVDYTF. Written as DNA, the CDR3 is TGTGCCAGCAGCCAAATGGACAGGGTCGACTACACCTTC.